Detailed here is one TCR beta chain. This receptor's antigen is unknown. Base qualities are not provided; no much larger clone lies one nucleotide away. The library was produced with the immunoSEQ multiplex PCR assay. Imported from immuneACCESS, the table was reduced by TCRdb to in-frame sequences with V and J called. These copies leave out some clones; in studies compared against another copy, an unresolved V gene accounts for under half, and the cause of the remainder is not known. The sample table holds some 110,000 clones, of which more than 75% were seen once. Clones ranked in the top ten supply about 3.3% of the sample. The record originates from a study of radiotherapy plus CTLA-4 blockade in lung cancer (dated by TCRdb to the late 2010s). About the full investigation: Among the enrolled patients, roughly 17% had an objective response, and 25% to 40% reached disease control.

What the authors observed across the whole study: Early dynamic changes in blood T cell clones, together with increased serum interferon-beta after radiation, were reported as the strongest predictors of response. After treatment with radiotherapy and ipilimumab, TCR clones that came from tumors expanded in the peripheral blood.

The study tested focal radiation therapy combined with CTLA-4 blockade (ipilimumab) in patients with chemo-refractory metastatic non-small-cell lung cancer. Relative to germline, V is 3 bases shorter and J is 10 bases shorter, with 26 bases between their ends. The cysteine opens and the phenylalanine closes a CDR3 of 17 amino acids. Just the 51-base CDR3 DNA is kept, in frame starting at base 1. CDR1 and CDR2 were assigned from the germline V gene (reference sequence) as SGHKS and YYEKEE. The V gene is TRBV5-5 and the J gene is TRBJ2-1; matching of 7 bases hints at TRBD2 as the D gene. The source material was peripheral blood, sampled from a patient treated with radiotherapy plus ipilimumab. The receptor was derived from a human donor with non-small cell lung cancer that progressed on radiotherapy plus ipilimumab. Some clones in this sample may be carry-over from other donors' samples. The DNA reads as follows: TGTGCCAGCAGCTCCCGAGGGGGAGGGTTCCAGCGGTGGGAGCAGTTCTTC. Translated, this gives CASSSRGGGFQRWEQFF.